A single sample is the source of the 7 T cell receptor beta chains below, sequenced in a study of T cell responses to AZD1222 COVID-19 vaccine (dated by TCRdb to the early 2020s). To prepare the library, the immunoSEQ multiplex PCR assay was applied. TCRdb mirrors the immuneACCESS table, restricted to in-frame sequences. Some clones are absent from its copies; in checked studies, under half trace to an unresolved V gene, and the reason for the others is unknown. This sample gives 140,000 or so clones in total; approximately 86% of them show up just once. The top ten constitute less than 6% of the sample. Reading the label with the study, this specimen's time point is: about 28 days (+/-7) after the second vaccine dose. The sequencing used peripheral blood, collected 28 days after the second AZD1222 dose. The receptor source for this set is an adult who received the AZD1222 COVID-19 vaccine.

This chain links TRBV29-1 with TRBJ1-5, with a possible D match to TRBD1 (5 bases). Germline CDR1 and CDR2: SQVTM and ANQGSEA. This CDR3 contains 12 residues. V was shortened by 5 bases and J by 10 bases, with 15 bases between the two germline ends. CDR3 nucleotides: TGCAGCGTTTCCTGGGACTCAGGACCCCAGCATTTT. Its protein product is CSVSWDSGPQHF.

This clone was recorded a few times. The chain combines TRBV5-6 with TRBJ2-1; D possibly corresponds to TRBD2 (6 bases). V lost 5 bases and J 0 bases, leaving 9 bases between the germline ends. CDR3 length: 14 amino acids. CDR1 is SGHDT, CDR2 YYEEEE, per germline. The CDR3 DNA reads TGTGCCAGCAGACTTAGCGGCTCCTACAATGAGCAGTTCTTC. Translating it yields CASRLSGSYNEQFF.

The chain couples TRBV5-6 to TRBJ1-5; D may be TRBD1 (6 bases). Trimming took 2 bases from V and 0 from J, leaving 18 bases between them. The CDR3 is made up of 18 amino acids. Looked up from germline, CDR1 is SGHDT and CDR2 is YYEEEE. CDR3: CASSLYRQATPSNQPQHF. The CDR3 DNA sequence: TGTGCCAGCAGCTTATACAGACAGGCAACCCCTAGCAATCAGCCCCAGCATTTT. Filled out from reference TRBV5-6 and TRBJ1-5, the complete variable domain reads DAGVTQSPTHLIKTRGQQVTLRCSPKSGHDTVSWYQQALGQGPQFIFQYYEEEERQRGNFPDRFSGHQFPNYSSELNVNALLLGDSALYLCASSLYRQATPSNQPQHFGDGTRLSIL.

The chain recombines TRBV5-6 with TRBJ1-6; D not resolved. The CDR3 consists of 15 residues. V was clipped by 2 bases and J by 7 bases, with 13 bases between them. The germline V gene has CDR1 SGHDT and CDR2 YYEEEE. The CDR3 DNA reads TGTGCCAGCAGCTTTCTCGAGGGTAGGAATTCACCCCTCCACTTT. Translation gives CASSFLEGRNSPLHF.

The CDR3 sequence: CASSLEGSGGTEAFF. DNA for the CDR3: TGCGCCAGCAGCTTGGAGGGTTCGGGGGGCACTGAAGCTTTCTTT. The rearrangement joins TRBV5-1 to TRBJ1-1; tentatively, D is TRBD1 (5 bases). Germline CDR1 is SGHRS and CDR2 is YFSETQ. The CDR3 consists of 15 residues. V lost 0 bases and J 4 bases, leaving 13 bases between the germline ends.

The chain uses TRBV7-9 and TRBJ1-1, with D possibly matching TRBD1 (6 bases). V dropped 4 bases and J dropped 5 bases, with 14 bases sitting between them. Germline V lookup: CDR1 SEHNR, CDR2 FQNEAQ (reference sequence). CDR3 length equals 14 residues. The CDR3 sequence: CASSSQGGGTEAFF. CDR3 DNA: TGTGCCAGCAGCTCACAGGGTGGGGGGACTGAAGCTTTCTTT.

CDR3 in amino acids: CATSGNSGVNTDTQYF. In DNA, the CDR3 is TGTGCCACCAGTGGCAATAGCGGAGTGAACACAGATACGCAGTATTTT. The rearrangement links TRBV24-1 to TRBJ2-3, with D possibly being TRBD2 (6 bases). The CDR3 extends over 16 amino acids. Trimming cost V 5 bases and J 2 bases, with 16 bases left between them. The germline V gene encodes CDR1 KGHDR and CDR2 SFDVKD.